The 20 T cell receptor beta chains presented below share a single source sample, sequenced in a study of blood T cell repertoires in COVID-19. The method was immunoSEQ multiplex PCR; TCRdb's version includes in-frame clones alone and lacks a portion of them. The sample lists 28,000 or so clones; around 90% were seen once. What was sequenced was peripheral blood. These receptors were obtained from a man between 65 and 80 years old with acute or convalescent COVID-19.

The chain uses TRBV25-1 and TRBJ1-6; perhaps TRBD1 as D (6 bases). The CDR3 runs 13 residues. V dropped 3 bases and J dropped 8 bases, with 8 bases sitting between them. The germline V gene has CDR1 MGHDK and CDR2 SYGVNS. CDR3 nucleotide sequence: TGTGCCAGCAGTGAGGCAGGGGATTCACCCCTCCACTTT. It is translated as CASSEAGDSPLHF. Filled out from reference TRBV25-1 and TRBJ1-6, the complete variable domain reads EADIYQTPRYLVIGTGKKITLECSQTMGHDKMYWYQQDPGMELHLIHYSYGVNSTEKGDLSSESTVSRIRTEHFPLTLESARPSHTSQYLCASSEAGDSPLHFGNGTRLTVT.

CDR3 in DNA: TGCAGTGCTAGTCTTTTGGAGACTAGCGGGAGGGCGGATACGCAGTATTTT. Translated, it gives CSASLLETSGRADTQYF. The chain carries TRBV20-1 and TRBJ2-3; 14 bases map to TRBD2. Germline CDR1 reads DFQATT; CDR2 reads SNEGSKA (reference sequence). The ends lost 3 bases at V and 6 bases at J; junction bases unmatched: 11. The CDR3 contains 17 residues.

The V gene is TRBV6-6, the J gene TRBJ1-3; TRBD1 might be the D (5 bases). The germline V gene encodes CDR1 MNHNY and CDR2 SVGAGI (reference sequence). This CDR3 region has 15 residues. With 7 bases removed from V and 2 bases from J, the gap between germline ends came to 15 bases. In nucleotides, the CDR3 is TGTGCCAGCAACATGTATGGGGCGACTGGAAACACCATATATTTT. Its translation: CASNMYGATGNTIYF.

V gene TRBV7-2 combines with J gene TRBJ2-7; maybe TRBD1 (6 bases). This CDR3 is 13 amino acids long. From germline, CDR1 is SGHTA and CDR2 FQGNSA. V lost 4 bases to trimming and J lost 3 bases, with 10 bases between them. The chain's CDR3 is CASSSKQGYEQYF. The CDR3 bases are TGTGCCAGCAGCTCCAAACAGGGCTACGAGCAGTACTTC.

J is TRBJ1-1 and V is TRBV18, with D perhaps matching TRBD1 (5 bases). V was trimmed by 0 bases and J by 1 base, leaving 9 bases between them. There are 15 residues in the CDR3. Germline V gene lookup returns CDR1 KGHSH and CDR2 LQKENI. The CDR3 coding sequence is TGTGCCAGCTCACCACCGTCTCAGGGGAACACTGAAGCTTTCTTT. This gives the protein CASSPPSQGNTEAFF.

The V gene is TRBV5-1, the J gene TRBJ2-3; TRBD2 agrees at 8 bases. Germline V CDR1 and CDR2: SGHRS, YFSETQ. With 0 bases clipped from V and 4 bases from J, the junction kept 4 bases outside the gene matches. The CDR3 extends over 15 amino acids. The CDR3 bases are TGCGCCAGCAGCTTGGCGCTAGCGGGTGCAGATACGCAGTATTTT. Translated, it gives CASSLALAGADTQYF.

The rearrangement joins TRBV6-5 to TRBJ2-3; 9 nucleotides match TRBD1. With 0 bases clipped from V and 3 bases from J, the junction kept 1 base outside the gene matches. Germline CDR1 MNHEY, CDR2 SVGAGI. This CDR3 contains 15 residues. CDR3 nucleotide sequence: TGTGCCAGCAGTTACTCCGGGACAGGGACAGATACGCAGTATTTT. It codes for CASSYSGTGTDTQYF.

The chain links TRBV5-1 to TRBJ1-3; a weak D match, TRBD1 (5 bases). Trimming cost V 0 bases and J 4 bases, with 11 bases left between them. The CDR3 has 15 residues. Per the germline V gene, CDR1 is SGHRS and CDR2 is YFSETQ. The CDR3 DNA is TGCGCCAGCAGCTTGGCGGGGGACGGAGGAAACACCATATATTTT. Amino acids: CASSLAGDGGNTIYF.

The chain's CDR3 is CASSLQIGQANYGYTF. The CDR3 bases are TGTGCCAGCAGCTTACAAATTGGACAGGCTAACTATGGCTACACCTTC. The V gene is TRBV9, the J gene TRBJ1-2; 7 positions agree with TRBD1. With V trimmed by 4 bases and J by 0 bases, 9 bases remained unmatched. The CDR3 has 16 residues. Germline-derived CDR1 and CDR2 are SGDLS and YYNGEE.

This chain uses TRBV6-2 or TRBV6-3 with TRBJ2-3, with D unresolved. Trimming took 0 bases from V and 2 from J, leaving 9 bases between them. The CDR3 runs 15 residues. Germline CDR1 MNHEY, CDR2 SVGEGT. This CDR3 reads CASSYSQPNTDTQYF. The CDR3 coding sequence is TGTGCCAGCAGTTACTCGCAACCTAACACAGATACGCAGTATTTT.

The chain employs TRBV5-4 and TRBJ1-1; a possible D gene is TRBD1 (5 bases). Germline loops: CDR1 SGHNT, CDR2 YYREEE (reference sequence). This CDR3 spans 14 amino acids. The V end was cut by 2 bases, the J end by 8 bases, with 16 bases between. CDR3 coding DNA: TGTGCCAGCAGCTTAAGGGACTATGGAGGGGAAGCTTTCTTT. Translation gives CASSLRDYGGEAFF.

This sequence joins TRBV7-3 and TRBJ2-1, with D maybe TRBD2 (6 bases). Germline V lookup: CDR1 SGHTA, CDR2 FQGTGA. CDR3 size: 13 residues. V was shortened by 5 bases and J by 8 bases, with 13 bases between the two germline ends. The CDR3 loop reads CASSPGTYDEQFF. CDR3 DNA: TGTGCCAGCAGCCCGGGGACTTACGATGAGCAGTTCTTC.

CDR3: CASTSSTGPYEQYF. In nucleotides, the CDR3 is TGTGCCAGCACCTCCTCGACAGGGCCCTACGAGCAGTACTTC. This chain uses TRBV6-5 with TRBJ2-7; 7 nucleotides align to TRBD1. Trimming removed 7 bases from V and 2 bases from J; junction bases left unmatched: 8. From germline, CDR1 is MNHEY and CDR2 SVGAGI. The CDR3 contains 14 residues.

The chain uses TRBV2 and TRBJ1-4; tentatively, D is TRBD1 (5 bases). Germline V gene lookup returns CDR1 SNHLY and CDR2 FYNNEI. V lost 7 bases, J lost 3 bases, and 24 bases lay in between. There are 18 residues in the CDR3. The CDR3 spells CASIPGGGVGGANEKLFF. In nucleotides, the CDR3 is TGTGCCAGCATTCCGGGCGGAGGTGTCGGGGGGGCTAATGAAAAACTGTTTTTT. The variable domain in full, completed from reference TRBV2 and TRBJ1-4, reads EPEVTQTPSHQVTQMGQEVILRCVPISNHLYFYWYRQILGQKVEFLVSFYNNEISEKSEIFDDQFSVERPDGSNFTLKIRSTKLEDSAMYFCASIPGGGVGGANEKLFFGSGTQLSVL.

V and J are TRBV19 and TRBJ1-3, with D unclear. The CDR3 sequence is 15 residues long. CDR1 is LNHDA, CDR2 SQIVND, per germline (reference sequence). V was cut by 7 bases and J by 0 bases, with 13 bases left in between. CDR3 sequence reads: CASNAGPTSGNTIYF. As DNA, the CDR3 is TGTGCCAGTAATGCAGGTCCAACCTCTGGAAACACCATATATTTT.

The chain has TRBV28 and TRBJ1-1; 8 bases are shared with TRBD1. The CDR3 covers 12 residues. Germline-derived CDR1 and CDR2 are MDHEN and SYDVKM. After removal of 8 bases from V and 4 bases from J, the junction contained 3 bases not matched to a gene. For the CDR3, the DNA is TGTGCCAGCTGTACAGGGGGCACTGAAGCTTTCTTT. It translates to CASCTGGTEAFF.

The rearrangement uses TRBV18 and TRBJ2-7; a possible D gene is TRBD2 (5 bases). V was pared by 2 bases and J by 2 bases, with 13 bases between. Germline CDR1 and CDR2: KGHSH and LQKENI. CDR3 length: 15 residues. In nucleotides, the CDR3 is TGTGCCAGCTCACCAGACGCAGCGGCAACCTACGAGCAGTACTTC. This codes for CASSPDAAATYEQYF.

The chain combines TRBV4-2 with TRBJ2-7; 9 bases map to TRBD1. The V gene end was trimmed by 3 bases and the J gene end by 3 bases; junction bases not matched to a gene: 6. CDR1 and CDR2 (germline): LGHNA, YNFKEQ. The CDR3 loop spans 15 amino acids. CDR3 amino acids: CASSQSGQGFYEQYF. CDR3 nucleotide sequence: TGTGCCAGCAGCCAGAGTGGACAGGGGTTCTACGAGCAGTACTTC.

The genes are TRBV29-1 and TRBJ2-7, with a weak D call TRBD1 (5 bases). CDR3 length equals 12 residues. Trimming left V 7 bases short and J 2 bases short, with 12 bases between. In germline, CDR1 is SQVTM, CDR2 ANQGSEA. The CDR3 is CSAWTPAYEQYF. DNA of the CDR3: TGCAGCGCCTGGACACCTGCCTACGAGCAGTACTTC.

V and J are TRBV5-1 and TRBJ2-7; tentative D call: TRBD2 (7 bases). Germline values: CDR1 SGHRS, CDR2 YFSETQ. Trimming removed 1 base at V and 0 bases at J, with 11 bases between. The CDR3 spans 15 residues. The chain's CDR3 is CASSLNGGPSYEQYF. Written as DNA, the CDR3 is TGCGCCAGCAGCTTGAACGGGGGGCCCTCCTACGAGCAGTACTTC. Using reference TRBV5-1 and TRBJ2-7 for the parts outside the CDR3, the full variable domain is KAGVTQTPRYLIKTRGQQVTLSCSPISGHRSVSWYQQTPGQGLQFLFEYFSETQRNKGNFPGRFSGRQFSNSRSEMNVSTLELGDSALYLCASSLNGGPSYEQYFGPGTRLTVT.